One TCR beta chain is described in this entry. The antigen is not known. The data were obtained in a study of Graves' ophthalmopathy and Graves' hyperthyroidism. This CDR3 has 16 residues. Trimming left V 2 bases short and J 2 bases short, with 12 bases between. As the template, RNA transcripts were used to amplify TCR beta CDR3 regions. HTBI primers served in a first-round RT-PCR, which a second-round multiplex PCR followed. TCRdb re-called the multiplex PCR reads through MiXCR, storing one row per CDR3 protein. The sample includes 350,000 to 450,000 distinct CDR3 sequences, around 21% of them seen just once. Regarding the study as a whole: At about 69% sensitivity and about 72% specificity, the model predicted progression of the ophthalmopathy.

The source is a woman aged 18-29 years with stable Graves' hyperthyroidism. Material for sequencing was peripheral blood. V is TRBV12-3 or TRBV12-4 and J is TRBJ2-2, with D uncertain. The CDR3: CASSLRLGSNTGELFF. CDR3 in DNA: TGTGCCAGCAGTTTACGGTTGGGCTCTAACACCGGGGAGCTGTTTTTT.